This T cell receptor (beta chain) derives from a study of beta chain features in type 1 diabetes. About the study: Investigators examined around 98 million sorted cells across all samples. Regarding the study as a whole: The naive, central memory and Treg TCRB repertoires of patients appeared to be more similar to one another than those of healthy donors.

One heparinised blood draw, averaging about 116 mL, came from each donor. The germline V and J ends were trimmed by 0 bases and 1 base, with 10 bases remaining between them. Germline CDR1 and CDR2: SGDLS and YYNGEE. This CDR3 has 15 amino acids. Comment on this clone: Its antigen remains unknown. The sample contains more than one DNA sequence encoding this CDR3.

Sequenced material consisted of expressed TCRB transcripts (all of the isolated RNA was reverse transcribed). Profiled with immunoSEQ multiplex PCR; TCRdb holds only in-frame clones, not every one. The sample includes about 220,000 clones, roughly 10% of them seen just once. The sequenced material came from central memory CD4+ T cells from blood. This TCR derives from a man in his late teens or twenties in good health. V is TRBV9 and J is TRBJ2-5, with D possibly matching TRBD1 (5 bases). Here the CDR3 DNA reads TGTGCCAGCAGCGTAGGGGGCGGTCCCCAAGAGACCCAGTACTTC. It is translated as CASSVGGGPQETQYF.